The 16 T cell receptor beta chains in this list originate from one sample, sequenced in a study of T cell responses to AZD1222 COVID-19 vaccine. Produced via immunoSEQ multiplex PCR; TCRdb's table is partial and in-frame only. The profile covers 100,000 to 150,000 clones, with approximately 88% appearing a single time and about 5% taken by the ten largest. Sample: peripheral blood, taken on day 0 of AZD1222 vaccination. Receptor source: an adult in good health.

This chain connects TRBV4-2 to TRBJ2-4, with 9 bases aligning to TRBD2. The CDR3 covers 19 residues. Germline values: CDR1 LGHNA, CDR2 YNFKEQ. Germline trimming cut 0 bases from V and 6 bases from J; bases unmatched to any gene: 15. The CDR3 nucleotides are TGTGCCAGCAGCCAAGATAGATTAGCGGGAGTACGGTTGGGAAACATTCAGTACTTC. It is translated as CASSQDRLAGVRLGNIQYF.

The V gene is TRBV28, the J gene TRBJ1-1, with D maybe TRBD1 (5 bases). CDR1 is MDHEN and CDR2 is SYDVKM in the germline V gene. CDR3 size: 13 residues. The V gene lost 2 bases and the J gene lost 6 bases, with 10 bases spanning the gap. CDR3 loop: CASSLQGWAEAFF. CDR3 bases: TGTGCCAGCAGTTTACAGGGTTGGGCTGAAGCTTTCTTT.

The J gene is TRBJ1-6, the V gene TRBV7-9; 8 bases fit TRBD1. The CDR3 has 16 residues. J gave up 3 bases and V 5 bases, and 6 bases lay outside the gene matches. From germline, CDR1 is SEHNR and CDR2 FQNEAQ (reference sequence). The CDR3 protein is CASSTNDRGYNSPLHF. In DNA, the CDR3 is TGTGCCAGCAGCACAAACGACAGGGGCTATAATTCACCCCTCCACTTT.

The chain recombines TRBV20-1 with TRBJ2-5, with D uncertain. CDR3 length: 10 residues. V shed 6 bases and J shed 2 bases, with 4 bases lying between them. Per the germline V gene, CDR1 is DFQATT and CDR2 is SNEGSKA (reference sequence). In nucleotides, the CDR3 is TGCAGTGCAACACAAGAGACCCAGTACTTC. Translation gives CSATQETQYF.

The rearrangement joins TRBV5-1 to TRBJ2-2; D is uncertain. The length of the CDR3 is 14 residues. Per the germline V gene, CDR1 is SGHRS and CDR2 is YFSETQ. Trimming removed 0 bases from V and 1 base from J, with 4 bases in between. The CDR3 nucleotides read TGCGCCAGCAGCTTGGGGGAGAACACCGGGGAGCTGTTTTTT. Translating gives CASSLGENTGELFF. The variable domain in full, completed from reference TRBV5-1 and TRBJ2-2, reads KAGVTQTPRYLIKTRGQQVTLSCSPISGHRSVSWYQQTPGQGLQFLFEYFSETQRNKGNFPGRFSGRQFSNSRSEMNVSTLELGDSALYLCASSLGENTGELFFGEGSRLTVL.

J is TRBJ1-2 and V is TRBV2; no clear D gene. V lost 3 bases, J lost 6 bases, and 11 bases lay in between. The CDR3 runs to 13 residues. Germline CDR1 reads SNHLY; CDR2 reads FYNNEI. CDR3 protein: CASSDEVWNGYTF. CDR3 nucleotide sequence: TGTGCCAGCAGTGATGAGGTCTGGAATGGCTACACCTTC.

This clone was observed a few times. The chain carries TRBV5-6 and TRBJ2-2; possibly TRBD1 or TRBD2 for D (5 bases each). This CDR3 has 16 amino acids. Trimming cost V 4 bases and J 3 bases, with 16 bases left between them. Germline lookup yields CDR1 SGHDT and CDR2 YYEEEE. As DNA, the CDR3 is TGTGCCAGCAGCCCTCGTACGGGGCGGTACACCGGGGAGCTGTTTTTT. Residues: CASSPRTGRYTGELFF.

V usage is TRBV4-2 and J usage is TRBJ1-2; 7 bases fit TRBD1. Germline V lookup: CDR1 LGHNA, CDR2 YNFKEQ. This CDR3 comprises 15 residues. J lost 4 bases, V lost 0 bases, and 5 bases had no gene match. The CDR3 loop is CASSQDGTVPYGYTF. The CDR3 DNA reads TGTGCCAGCAGCCAAGATGGGACAGTTCCCTATGGCTACACCTTC.

V gene TRBV6-2 or TRBV6-3 combines with J gene TRBJ2-2, with 13 nucleotides matching TRBD2. V dropped 5 bases and J dropped 1; count of bases not matched to a gene: 4. The CDR3 is 17 residues long. From germline, CDR1 is MNHEY and CDR2 SVGEGT. The CDR3 here is CASSNRLAGGNTGELFF. In DNA form, the CDR3 reads TGTGCCAGCAGTAATCGACTAGCGGGGGGGAACACCGGGGAGCTGTTTTTT.

The V and J genes are TRBV4-3 and TRBJ2-5; 7 bases agree with TRBD1. This CDR3 has 17 residues. V lost 1 base, J lost 6 bases, and 14 bases stayed unmatched. The V gene's germline CDR1 is LGHNA and CDR2 YSLEER. The CDR3 reads CASSQGWDNRGWQTQYF. In DNA, the CDR3 is TGCGCCAGCAGCCAAGGTTGGGATAACAGGGGTTGGCAGACCCAGTACTTC.

The rearrangement uses TRBV5-1 and TRBJ1-5; D is uncertain. V was trimmed by 0 bases and J by 0 bases, leaving 10 bases between them. CDR3 length equals 16 residues. Germline CDR1 SGHRS, CDR2 YFSETQ. Here the CDR3 reads CASSLANHYSNQPQHF. The CDR3 DNA reads as TGCGCCAGCAGCTTGGCCAACCATTATAGCAATCAGCCCCAGCATTTT.

The chain couples TRBV6-6 to TRBJ2-2; tentatively, D is TRBD2 (6 bases). The germline CDR1 and CDR2 sequences are MNHNY and SVGAGI (reference sequence). V was trimmed by 7 bases and J by 5 bases, leaving 11 bases between them. CDR3 length: 13 amino acids. The CDR3: CASTKGTTGELFF. The CDR3 nucleotides are TGTGCCAGCACAAAAGGGACTACCGGGGAGCTGTTTTTT.

J is TRBJ1-5 and V is TRBV2; no clear D gene. CDR1 is SNHLY and CDR2 is FYNNEI in the germline V gene. The V and J ends lost 5 bases and 16 bases respectively, with 18 bases between them. This CDR3 is built from 12 residues. The CDR3 sequence: CASSSGPGWGHF. The CDR3 DNA is TGTGCCAGCAGTTCCGGACCGGGCTGGGGACATTTT.

The V gene is TRBV5-4, the J gene TRBJ2-1; D is possibly TRBD1 (5 bases). From germline, CDR1 is SGHNT and CDR2 YYREEE (reference sequence). This CDR3 has 13 amino acids. V lost 0 bases and J lost 7, with 8 bases in between. CDR3 DNA: TGTGCCAGCAGCTTGGAACAGGCGAATGAGCAGTTCTTC. Amino acid sequence: CASSLEQANEQFF.

The chain has TRBV3-1 (or the pseudogene TRBV3-2) and TRBJ2-5; no reliable D call. CDR3 length equals 11 residues. The V gene's germline CDR1 is LGHDT and CDR2 YNNKEL (reference sequence). V gave up 6 bases and J gave up 2 bases, with 4 bases separating them. The CDR3: CASRKQETQYF. The CDR3 DNA reads as TGTGCCAGCAGGAAACAAGAGACCCAGTACTTC.

The rearrangement uses TRBV19 and TRBJ1-1; 9 positions match TRBD1. The trim removed 6 bases at V and 5 bases at J, leaving 19 bases unmatched. CDR3 length: 18 amino acids. Germline V gene lookup returns CDR1 LNHDA and CDR2 SQIVND (reference sequence). CDR3 residues: CASSIRWGQGDFKTEAFF. Written as DNA, the CDR3 is TGTGCCAGTAGCATTCGTTGGGGACAGGGAGATTTCAAGACTGAAGCTTTCTTT.